The T cell receptor beta chain described here comes from a study of T cell changes during pregnancy in multiple sclerosis. Sequencing used immunoSEQ multiplex PCR; TCRdb keeps in-frame clones, though not all of them. The sample includes about 55,000 clones, about nine tenths of them seen just once. CDR3 length: 14 residues. From germline, CDR1 is ENHRY and CDR2 SYGVKD. The V and J ends lost 9 bases and 2 bases respectively, with 14 bases between them. The receptor comes from a female donor with multiple sclerosis, enrolled in a pregnancy study. Sequences were derived from CD4+ T cells from peripheral blood mononuclear cells, sampled in the first trimester of pregnancy. The chain combines TRBV10-3 with TRBJ1-3; D perhaps matches TRBD1 (6 bases). The CDR3 DNA follows: TGTGCCATGTCCTCGGGGGGCACTGGAAACACCATATATTTT. Translation gives CAMSSGGTGNTIYF.